The 13 T cell receptor beta chains listed next were all sequenced from one sample in a study of shared clonotypes between healthy human individuals. The assay was immunoSEQ multiplex PCR, and TCRdb's table has in-frame clones only and misses some. This sample has 2 million to 3 million clones; about 92% occur once, and the top ten carry about 0.13%. Specimen: naive CD4+ T cells sorted from blood. Noted subset: CD45RA+ positively selected. The receptors originated from a man between 18 and 29 years old in good health.

This chain connects TRBV5-1 to TRBJ2-1; TRBD1 agrees at 11 bases. Germline V gives CDR1 SGHRS, CDR2 YFSETQ. V lost 4 bases to trimming and J lost 7 bases; unmatched junction nucleotides: 13. CDR3 length: 17 residues. The CDR3 spells CASSSRTGGAETNEQFF. The CDR3 DNA follows: TGCGCCAGCAGCAGTCGGACAGGGGGCGCTGAGACAAATGAGCAGTTCTTC.

The chain combines TRBV7-2 with TRBJ1-1; 8 bases agree with TRBD1. This CDR3 contains 14 residues. The V segment lost 6 bases and the J segment 1 base; nucleotides outside the gene matches: 4. Germline values: CDR1 SGHTA, CDR2 FQGNSA. The DNA for the CDR3 is TGTGCCAGCAGACACAGGGGGGAGAACACTGAAGCTTTCTTT. Protein sequence: CASRHRGENTEAFF.

The V gene is TRBV18, the J gene TRBJ2-3, with D perhaps matching TRBD2 (5 bases). Between the trimmed V and J ends, which lost 3 bases and 4 bases, there was a span of 11 bases. This CDR3 contains 14 residues. Germline lookup yields CDR1 KGHSH and CDR2 LQKENI. The CDR3 DNA reads TGTGCCAGCTCACCGAACGGGATCTCAGATACGCAGTATTTT. Protein: CASSPNGISDTQYF.

V is TRBV7-2 and J is TRBJ2-5; possible D gene TRBD2, 5 bases. The CDR3 is made up of 15 amino acids. The germline CDR1 and CDR2 sequences are SGHTA and FQGNSA. The V end lost 1 base, the J end lost 5 bases, and 14 bases lay between the germline ends. The CDR3: CASSLDLTRLETQYF. The CDR3 DNA sequence: TGTGCCAGCAGCTTAGACTTAACTAGGTTGGAGACCCAGTACTTC.

The rearrangement uses TRBV30 and TRBJ1-2, with a tentative D call TRBD1 (5 bases). V lost 0 bases and J lost 7, with 15 bases in between. The CDR3 is 14 amino acids. The germline V gene encodes CDR1 GTSNPN and CDR2 SVGIG (reference sequence). The CDR3 nucleotides are TGTGCCTGGAGTGTTATCTTCGGGGGTCTTGGCTACACCTTC. This gives the protein CAWSVIFGGLGYTF.

This clone was observed once. This CDR3 reads CASSLGSLAEETQYF. CDR3 sequence (DNA): TGTGCCAGCAGCTTAGGGAGTCTAGCGGAAGAGACCCAGTACTTC. The chain is built from TRBV7-2 and TRBJ2-5; the match to TRBD2 covers 7 bases. In germline, CDR1 is SGHTA, CDR2 FQGNSA. The CDR3 extends over 15 amino acids. With 1 base clipped from V and 3 bases from J, the junction kept 5 bases outside the gene matches.

The chain couples TRBV19 to TRBJ2-1; D is unresolved. Between the trimmed V and J ends, which lost 6 bases and 0 bases, there was a span of 15 bases. The CDR3 is made up of 16 amino acids. Germline V gene data show CDR1 as LNHDA and CDR2 as SQIVND (reference sequence). The CDR3 DNA reads TGTGCCAGTAGCCCCGCGGCGGAGAGCTCCTACAATGAGCAGTTCTTC. Translation gives CASSPAAESSYNEQFF.

Here the CDR3 reads CAWRDNNSPLHF. The CDR3, as DNA: TGTGCCTGGAGGGACAACAATTCACCCCTCCACTTT. The rearrangement joins TRBV30 to TRBJ1-6, with D possibly matching TRBD1 (5 bases). The CDR3 runs to 12 residues. Between the trimmed V and J ends, which lost 3 bases and 7 bases, there was a span of 7 bases. Germline-derived CDR1 and CDR2 are GTSNPN and SVGIG (reference sequence).

The rearrangement links TRBV2 to TRBJ1-2, with TRBD1 matching 7 bases. The V segment lost 2 bases and the J segment 8 bases; nucleotides outside the gene matches: 8. Germline V CDR1 and CDR2: SNHLY, FYNNEI. The CDR3 is 14 residues long. The CDR3 reads CASSERVRGVGYTF. The DNA of the CDR3 is TGTGCCAGCAGTGAAAGGGTCAGGGGGGTCGGCTACACCTTC.

This clone was detected a few times. This chain uses TRBV19 with TRBJ1-4; possibly TRBD1 for D (6 bases). The V gene's germline CDR1 is LNHDA and CDR2 SQIVND (reference sequence). The length of the CDR3 is 13 residues. With 7 bases removed from V and 6 bases from J, the gap between germline ends came to 12 bases. The CDR3 region is CASTPGHDEKLFF. In DNA form, the CDR3 reads TGTGCCAGTACCCCGGGACATGATGAAAAACTGTTTTTT.

The chain has TRBV11-2 and TRBJ2-4; D remains unclear. CDR1 is SGHAT, CDR2 FQNNGV, per germline. V was clipped by 4 bases and J by 4 bases, with 8 bases between them. The CDR3 totals 13 residues. The CDR3, as DNA: TGTGCCAGCAGCTCCGGGCCTAAAAACATTCAGTACTTC. It encodes CASSSGPKNIQYF.

This clone was seen only a few times. The rearrangement joins TRBV30 to TRBJ2-1, with no clear D. V was cut by 1 base and J by 8 bases, with 9 bases left in between. Germline CDR1 is GTSNPN and CDR2 is SVGIG (reference sequence). There are 12 residues in the CDR3. The DNA of the CDR3 is TGTGCCTGGAGTGGAGGTGCGCATGAGCAGTTCTTC. Amino acid sequence: CAWSGGAHEQFF. The complete variable domain, with remaining parts taken from reference TRBV30 and TRBJ2-1, reads SQTIHQWPATLVQPVGSPLSLECTVEGTSNPNLYWYRQAAGRGLQLLFYSVGIGQISSEVPQNLSASRPQDRQFILSSKKLLLSDSGFYLCAWSGGAHEQFFGPGTRLTVL.

The chain couples TRBV11-2 to TRBJ1-2; tentative D call: TRBD1 (6 bases). CDR1 is SGHAT and CDR2 is FQNNGV in the germline V gene. Trimming removed 5 bases from V and 8 bases from J, with 15 bases in between. The CDR3 totals 13 residues. Written as DNA, the CDR3 is TGTGCCAGCAGCCCCGGACAGATTCGGGGCTACACCTTC. Its translation is CASSPGQIRGYTF.